These 4 T cell receptor beta chains share one sample of origin, sequenced in a study of shared clonotypes between healthy human individuals (dated by TCRdb to 2018 to 2020). The library was made by the immunoSEQ multiplex PCR assay. Not all clones reach the TCRdb copy of this immuneACCESS table, which keeps in-frame sequences only. Checked studies attribute under half of the gap to unresolved V genes and leave the rest unexplained. The sample records 1.5 million to 1.9 million clones, 98% of which are singletons. 0.4% to 0.45% of the sample lies in the top ten. Sequencing input: naive CD4+ T cells sorted from blood. Per the publication, the cell subset or site label means: CD45RA+ positively selected. These receptors were obtained from a young man in good health.

The chain combines TRBV6-4 with TRBJ2-7; 9 nucleotides align to TRBD1. V trimming: 5 bases; J trimming: 4 bases; junction bases outside the gene matches: 9. This CDR3 spans 15 amino acids. CDR1 MRHNA and CDR2 SNTAGT come from the germline V gene. The CDR3 region is CASSSPGQGAYEQYF. The CDR3, as DNA: TGTGCCAGCAGTAGCCCGGGACAGGGCGCATACGAGCAGTACTTC.

The chain uses TRBV4-1 and TRBJ1-4; D is undetermined. This CDR3 contains 13 residues. Trimming shortened V by 5 bases and J by 13 bases, and 17 bases separated the two germline ends. Germline assignment: CDR1 MGHRA and CDR2 YSYEKL. The CDR3 DNA sequence: TGCGCCAGCAGCATCGCTCCCGGGCAGGCACTGTTTTTT. Protein: CASSIAPGQALFF.

V is TRBV5-6 and J is TRBJ2-1; 11 bases agree with TRBD2. This CDR3 region has 15 residues. J lost 4 bases, V lost 5 bases, and 5 bases had no gene match. Per the germline V gene, CDR1 is SGHDT and CDR2 is YYEEEE. CDR3 in amino acids: CASRRGLAVYNEQFF. CDR3 DNA sequence: TGTGCCAGCAGGCGGGGACTAGCGGTTTACAATGAGCAGTTCTTC.

The rearrangement uses TRBV25-1 and TRBJ2-7; no clear D gene. Germline V gene lookup returns CDR1 MGHDK and CDR2 SYGVNS. The CDR3 covers 11 residues. Trimming took off 7 bases at V and 5 bases at J, with 9 bases between the two ends. The CDR3 region is CASKGLHEQYF. The CDR3 DNA reads TGTGCCAGCAAGGGTCTCCACGAGCAGTACTTC.